This TCR beta chain was recovered during a study of T cell responses to AZD1222 COVID-19 vaccine. Assay: immunoSEQ multiplex PCR; the TCRdb copy retains only in-frame clones and omits some. Seen here are roughly 120,000 clones, approximately 88% observed once, and the top ten hold 4.5% to 6%. V gave up 8 bases and J gave up 5 bases, with 18 bases separating them. This CDR3 contains 14 residues. The germline V gene encodes CDR1 ENHRY and CDR2 SYGVKD. The origin of this receptor is an adult in good health. The source was peripheral blood, collected on day 0 of AZD1222 vaccination. The chain recombines TRBV10-3 with TRBJ2-5; D remains unclear. The CDR3 region has the DNA TGTGCCATCCGTACACTGGGTTTTCCGGAGACCCAGTACTTC. Translated: CAIRTLGFPETQYF.